One sample yielded the 29 T cell receptor beta chains listed below, sequenced in a study of blood T cell repertoires in COVID-19. Sequenced by immunoSEQ multiplex PCR; TCRdb stores in-frame clones only, minus some. The repertoire holds hundreds of thousands of clones, with around 87% as singletons. Specimen: peripheral blood. The origin of the receptors is a human donor in a cohort sampled during active COVID-19.

The rearrangement links TRBV4-2 to TRBJ1-1, with TRBD1 matching 9 bases. After removal of 2 bases from V and 4 bases from J, the junction contained 8 bases not matched to a gene. The CDR3 length is 16 residues. Germline values: CDR1 LGHNA, CDR2 YNFKEQ. The CDR3 sequence is CASSQPDRGMITEAFF. CDR3 DNA: TGTGCCAGCAGCCAACCGGACAGGGGAATGATCACTGAAGCTTTCTTT.

This sequence joins TRBV25-1 and TRBJ2-1; 11 nucleotides line up with TRBD2. Germline V gene data show CDR1 as MGHDK and CDR2 as SYGVNS. This CDR3 is 15 amino acids long. Losses at the gene ends were 3 bases for V and 7 bases for J; bases not matched to a gene: 5. The CDR3 here is CASSDPLAGGNEQFF. In nucleotides, the CDR3 is TGTGCCAGCAGTGATCCGCTAGCGGGAGGTAATGAGCAGTTCTTC.

The chain employs TRBV4-1 and TRBJ2-1, with 7 positions matching TRBD1. With V trimmed by 7 bases and J by 6 bases, 9 bases remained unmatched. Germline assignment: CDR1 MGHRA and CDR2 YSYEKL. The CDR3 is 14 amino acids. Written as DNA, the CDR3 is TGCGCCAGCATGCCGGGACAGCAAGGCAATGAGCAGTTCTTC. Amino acids: CASMPGQQGNEQFF.

The chain combines TRBV19 with TRBJ1-1; the D is unclear. Germline V gene lookup returns CDR1 LNHDA and CDR2 SQIVND (reference sequence). V dropped 6 bases and J dropped 2 bases, with 10 bases sitting between them. The CDR3 spans 13 residues. CDR3 sequence: CASSSQKNTEAFF. CDR3 bases: TGTGCCAGTAGCTCTCAGAAAAACACTGAAGCTTTCTTT. The whole variable domain, remainder taken from reference TRBV19 and TRBJ1-1, is DGGITQSPKYLFRKEGQNVTLSCEQNLNHDAMYWYRQDPGQGLRLIYYSQIVNDFQKGDIAEGYSVSREKKESFPLTVTSAQKNPTAFYLCASSSQKNTEAFFGQGTRLTVV.

The V and J genes are TRBV6-4 and TRBJ2-1; 9 bases are shared with TRBD1. The germline CDR1 and CDR2 sequences are MRHNA and SNTAGT. J lost 8 bases, V lost 5 bases, and 7 bases had no gene match. The CDR3 totals 14 residues. In nucleotides, the CDR3 is TGTGCCAGCAGTAGACAGGGGGGAGAATATGAGCAGTTCTTC. Its translation: CASSRQGGEYEQFF.

The sample holds one count of this clone. This chain uses TRBV30 with TRBJ1-2; D is possibly TRBD1 (5 bases). The CDR3 covers 15 residues. Trimming stripped 0 bases from V and 5 bases from J, with 16 bases between. The germline gives CDR1 GTSNPN, CDR2 SVGIG (reference sequence). Here the CDR3 reads CAWSVSPGNLYGYTF. CDR3 DNA sequence: TGTGCCTGGAGTGTAAGTCCAGGGAACTTATATGGCTACACCTTC.

The rearrangement joins TRBV5-1 to TRBJ2-1; D might be TRBD2 (6 bases). The V end lost 4 bases, the J end lost 8 bases, and 19 bases lay between the germline ends. CDR3 size: 15 residues. CDR1 and CDR2 from the germline V gene are SGHRS and YFSETQ. The CDR3 DNA reads TGCGCCAGCAGCCCCGGGACTCCGGTAAAGGATGAGCAGTTCTTC. It is translated as CASSPGTPVKDEQFF. Based on the CDR3 plus reference TRBV5-1 and TRBJ2-1, the full variable domain is KAGVTQTPRYLIKTRGQQVTLSCSPISGHRSVSWYQQTPGQGLQFLFEYFSETQRNKGNFPGRFSGRQFSNSRSEMNVSTLELGDSALYLCASSPGTPVKDEQFFGPGTRLTVL.

This clone appeared once. The chain links TRBV2 to TRBJ2-7, with 8 bases identical to TRBD2. The germline CDR1 and CDR2 sequences are SNHLY and FYNNEI. This CDR3 is 12 amino acids long. J gave up 4 bases and V 7 bases, and 3 bases lay outside the gene matches. The CDR3 region is CASTGGRYEQYF. The CDR3 DNA reads TGTGCCAGCACGGGGGGGCGATACGAGCAGTACTTC.

This clone showed up just once. The CDR3 protein is CASSSPGGLGNQPQHF. CDR3 bases: TGTGCCAGCAGTTCGCCGGGGGGGCTAGGAAATCAGCCCCAGCATTTT. The rearrangement uses TRBV28 and TRBJ1-5; possibly TRBD1 for D (6 bases). Germline V gene data show CDR1 as MDHEN and CDR2 as SYDVKM. With 4 bases removed from V and 4 bases from J, the gap between germline ends came to 17 bases. The CDR3 runs to 16 residues.

This rearrangement joins TRBV29-1 to TRBJ2-3; TRBD1 matches at 8 bases. The germline gives CDR1 SQVTM, CDR2 ANQGSEA. The ends lost 7 bases at V and 6 bases at J; junction bases unmatched: 12. The CDR3 has 14 residues. The CDR3 coding sequence is TGCAGCGGGGTACGGACAGGGATGAGGGATACGCAGTATTTT. Amino acid sequence: CSGVRTGMRDTQYF.

The V and J genes are TRBV10-2 and TRBJ2-1; 12 bases align to TRBD2. V dropped 6 bases and J dropped 6; count of bases not matched to a gene: 9. The CDR3 consists of 16 residues. Looked up from germline, CDR1 is WSHSY and CDR2 is SAAADI. The CDR3 reads CASRDRTSGTFNEQFF. CDR3 DNA: TGCGCCAGCAGGGATAGGACTAGCGGGACTTTCAATGAGCAGTTCTTC.

J is TRBJ2-2 and V is TRBV27; unclear D gene. The CDR3 length is 13 residues. Per the germline V gene, CDR1 is MNHEY and CDR2 is SMNVEV (reference sequence). Trimming left V 2 bases short and J 4 bases short, with 5 bases between. The CDR3: CASSLLSTGELFF. CDR3 in DNA: TGTGCCAGCAGTTTACTCTCCACCGGGGAGCTGTTTTTT.

The rearrangement links TRBV11-3 to TRBJ2-1; 14 bases match TRBD2. Germline values: CDR1 SGHNT, CDR2 YENEEA. The CDR3 covers 18 residues. J lost 8 bases, V lost 3 bases, and 12 bases had no gene match. The CDR3 here is CASSLTARLAGGLHEQFF. The CDR3 DNA sequence: TGTGCCAGCAGCTTGACGGCGAGACTAGCGGGGGGGCTGCATGAGCAGTTCTTC.

V is TRBV7-2 and J is TRBJ2-7, with a tentative D call TRBD2 (5 bases). Trimming cost V 5 bases and J 3 bases, with 14 bases left between them. There are 14 residues in the CDR3. The V gene's germline CDR1 is SGHTA and CDR2 FQGNSA. CDR3 loop: CASSRETKIYEQYF. The CDR3 bases are TGTGCCAGCAGCCGTGAGACTAAAATCTACGAGCAGTACTTC.

This sequence joins TRBV5-4 and TRBJ2-3; no clear D gene. The germline gives CDR1 SGHNT, CDR2 YYREEE (reference sequence). The V end lost 2 bases, the J end lost 9 bases, and 16 bases lay between the germline ends. The CDR3 sequence is 14 residues long. The CDR3 is CASSFGYPAETQYF. CDR3 bases: TGTGCCAGCAGCTTTGGATATCCCGCGGAGACGCAGTATTTT.

The rearrangement uses TRBV5-1 and TRBJ2-2, with TRBD1 matching 7 bases. With V trimmed by 5 bases and J by 1 base, 5 bases remained unmatched. Per the germline V gene, CDR1 is SGHRS and CDR2 is YFSETQ. This CDR3 contains 15 residues. For the CDR3, the DNA is TGCGCCAGCAGGTCCGGGACAGAGAACACCGGGGAGCTGTTTTTT. Amino acid sequence: CASRSGTENTGELFF.

This sequence joins TRBV6-5 and TRBJ2-5; possibly TRBD2 for D (6 bases). The CDR3 length is 13 residues. V lost 10 bases, J lost 4 bases, and 16 bases lay in between. CDR1 is MNHEY and CDR2 is SVGAGI in the germline V gene. CDR3 sequence (DNA): TGTGCCACCTGGGGTCAGGGAGGAGAGACCCAGTACTTC. It codes for CATWGQGGETQYF.

V and J are TRBV5-1 and TRBJ2-2; TRBD2 matches at 7 bases. The length of the CDR3 is 14 residues. Germline V gene data show CDR1 as SGHRS and CDR2 as YFSETQ. V gave up 1 base and J gave up 6 bases; unmatched junction bases: 3. This CDR3 is CASSLLGGSGELFF. The DNA for the CDR3 is TGCGCCAGCAGCTTGCTGGGAGGGTCCGGGGAGCTGTTTTTT.

The chain has TRBV10-3 and TRBJ2-7; weak D call: TRBD2 (6 bases). V lost 10 bases and J 3 bases, leaving 16 bases between the germline ends. Germline loops: CDR1 ENHRY, CDR2 SYGVKD. This CDR3 has 13 amino acids. The CDR3: CATSEGILYEQYF. CDR3 nucleotide sequence: TGTGCCACCTCGGAGGGGATTCTCTACGAGCAGTACTTC.

The V call is TRBV9, the J call TRBJ2-1; possible D gene TRBD2, 5 bases. Germline values: CDR1 SGDLS, CDR2 YYNGEE. The CDR3 extends over 13 amino acids. Trimming cost V 3 bases and J 9 bases, with 13 bases left between them. The CDR3 is CASSGLISGEQFF. DNA of the CDR3: TGTGCCAGCAGCGGGTTAATCAGCGGTGAGCAGTTCTTC.

The chain joins TRBV21-1 to TRBJ2-7; the tabulated D call, TRBD2, remains unverified against the DNA. TRBV21-1 is recorded as a pseudogene. The CDR3 is made up of 17 amino acids. The CDR3 region is CASSKRAASESSYEQYF. Written as DNA, the CDR3 is TGTGCCAGCAGCAAAAGGGCTGCTAGCGAGAGCTCCTACGAGCAGTACTTC.

V usage is TRBV19 and J usage is TRBJ2-1; D unclear. Germline-derived CDR1 and CDR2 are LNHDA and SQIVND (reference sequence). The CDR3 extends over 14 amino acids. Between the trimmed V and J ends, which lost 9 bases and 0 bases, there was a span of 12 bases. CDR3 loop: CARGAQSSYNEQFF. The CDR3 DNA is TGTGCCAGGGGCGCTCAAAGCTCCTACAATGAGCAGTTCTTC.

The V gene is TRBV5-1, the J gene TRBJ2-1, with 8 bases that match TRBD2. CDR1 is SGHRS and CDR2 is YFSETQ in the germline V gene. V shed 3 bases and J 0 bases; nucleotides not matched to a gene: 2. The CDR3 has 15 amino acids. The CDR3 loop reads CASSSLAASYNEQFF. CDR3 nucleotide sequence: TGCGCCAGCAGCTCACTAGCGGCCTCCTACAATGAGCAGTTCTTC.

The chain is built from TRBV4-1 and TRBJ2-1, with 8 bases matching TRBD2. The CDR3 loop spans 16 amino acids. Trimming took 1 base from V and 3 from J; bases not matched to a gene: 5. Germline CDR1 is MGHRA and CDR2 is YSYEKL. The CDR3 protein is CASSQAPGGDYNEQFF. The CDR3 DNA sequence: TGCGCCAGCAGCCAAGCCCCGGGGGGGGACTACAATGAGCAGTTCTTC.

The chain has TRBV5-4 and TRBJ2-2; TRBD2 is a possible D gene (5 bases). V was clipped by 1 base and J by 0 bases, with 7 bases between them. CDR3 size: 15 residues. The germline CDR1 and CDR2 sequences are SGHNT and YYREEE (reference sequence). As DNA, the CDR3 is TGTGCCAGCAGCTTGAAGGAGGCGAACACCGGGGAGCTGTTTTTT. It codes for CASSLKEANTGELFF.

The CDR3 here is CASSMNRDRFNEAFF. The CDR3 DNA is TGTGCCAGTAGTATGAACCGGGACAGATTCAATGAAGCTTTCTTT. The rearrangement uses TRBV19 and TRBJ1-1; 7 bases align to TRBD1. Germline loops: CDR1 LNHDA, CDR2 SQIVND (reference sequence). V was clipped by 3 bases and J by 7 bases; unmatched bases: 11. This CDR3 region has 15 residues.

This rearrangement joins TRBV4-2 to TRBJ2-7, with 10 nucleotides matching TRBD2. With 4 bases clipped from V and 2 bases from J, the junction kept 8 bases outside the gene matches. CDR3 size: 16 residues. Germline V gives CDR1 LGHNA, CDR2 YNFKEQ. CDR3 in amino acids: CASSLQATSGAYEQYF. CDR3 nucleotide sequence: TGTGCCAGCAGCCTCCAAGCTACTAGCGGGGCCTACGAGCAGTACTTC.

The chain carries TRBV25-1 and TRBJ1-4; D is undetermined. The V end lost 3 bases, the J end lost 3 bases, and 14 bases lay between the germline ends. CDR3 length: 16 amino acids. From germline, CDR1 is MGHDK and CDR2 SYGVNS. In nucleotides, the CDR3 is TGTGCCAGCAGTGACCTCTCAGGAGGCTCTAATGAAAAACTGTTTTTT. Its protein is CASSDLSGGSNEKLFF.

V and J are TRBV29-1 and TRBJ1-2; no reliable D call. CDR3 length: 14 amino acids. The V gene lost 0 bases and the J gene lost 4 bases, with 12 bases spanning the gap. Per germline, CDR1 SQVTM and CDR2 ANQGSEA. The DNA of the CDR3 is TGCAGCGTTGAAGAGGCGGGCGCGGGCTATGGCTACACCTTC. It translates to CSVEEAGAGYGYTF.